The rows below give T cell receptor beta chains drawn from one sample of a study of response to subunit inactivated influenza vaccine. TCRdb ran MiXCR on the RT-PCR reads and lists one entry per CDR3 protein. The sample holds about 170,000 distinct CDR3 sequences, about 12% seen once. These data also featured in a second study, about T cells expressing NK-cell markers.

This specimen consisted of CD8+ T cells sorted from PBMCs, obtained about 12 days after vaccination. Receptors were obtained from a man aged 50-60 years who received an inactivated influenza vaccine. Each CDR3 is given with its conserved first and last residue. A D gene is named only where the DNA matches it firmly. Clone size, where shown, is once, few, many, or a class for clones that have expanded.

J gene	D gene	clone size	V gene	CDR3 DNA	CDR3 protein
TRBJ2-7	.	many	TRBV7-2	TGTGCCAGCAGCTTCGCAGACTCCTACGAGCAGTACTTC	CASSFADSYEQYF
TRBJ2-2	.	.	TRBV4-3	TGCGCCAGCAGCCAAGATCTCTCCCCCGGGGAGCTGTTTTTT	CASSQDLSPGELFF
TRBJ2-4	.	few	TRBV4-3	TGCGCCAGCAGCCAAGATTTAGGCGGCAACATTCAGTACTTC	CASSQDLGGNIQYF
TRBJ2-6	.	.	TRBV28	TGTGCCAGCAGTTTAAGGGTTGGCAGGGACTCTGGGGCCAACGTCCTGACTTTC	CASSLRVGRDSGANVLTF
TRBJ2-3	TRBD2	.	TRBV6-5	TGTGCCAGCAGTTTCGGACTAGCGGGGACCACAGATACGCAGTATTTT	CASSFGLAGTTDTQYF
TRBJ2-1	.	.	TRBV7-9	TGTGCCAGCAGCTTTGGGGACTTAAGAAGTGAGCAGTTCTTC	CASSFGDLRSEQFF
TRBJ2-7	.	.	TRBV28	TGTGCCAGCAGTTTCTCGGGGCCCGACTACGAGCAGTACTTC	CASSFSGPDYEQYF
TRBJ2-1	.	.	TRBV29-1	TGCAGCGGGACTCGGAATGAGCAGTTCTTC	CSGTRNEQFF
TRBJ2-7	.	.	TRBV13	TGTGCCAGCAGCGCAGGTCCCTTGGGCTCCTACGAGCAGTACTTC	CASSAGPLGSYEQYF
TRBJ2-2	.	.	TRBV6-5	TGTGCCAGCAGTTCCTCAGGGGGGCCCGGGGAGCTGTTTTTT	CASSSSGGPGELFF
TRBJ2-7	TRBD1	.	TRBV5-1	TGCGCCAGCAGCTTGGGACAGGGGAAAAACGAGCAGTACTTC	CASSLGQGKNEQYF
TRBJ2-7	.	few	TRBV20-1	TGCAGTGCTAGAAACAGGCTGGGGCCTTCCTACGAGCAGTACTTC	CSARNRLGPSYEQYF
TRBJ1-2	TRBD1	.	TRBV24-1	TGTGCCACCAGTGTCGGGACAGGGGTTTATGGCTACACCTTC	CATSVGTGVYGYTF
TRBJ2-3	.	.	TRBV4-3	TGCGCCAGCAGCCCCTTCCTTAGGTTCAAATCGGCGGATACGCAGTATTTT	CASSPFLRFKSADTQYF
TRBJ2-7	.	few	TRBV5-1	TGCGCCAGCAGCTTCACAGGGTACTACGAGCAGTACTTC	CASSFTGYYEQYF
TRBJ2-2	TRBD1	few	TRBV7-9	TGTGCCAGCAGCCCGTGGTGGGACAGGACGAACACCGGGGAGCTGTTTTTT	CASSPWWDRTNTGELFF
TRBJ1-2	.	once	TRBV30	TGTGCCTGGAGTGGCGGGGCTTATGGCTACACCTTC	CAWSGGAYGYTF
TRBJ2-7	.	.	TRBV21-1	TGTGCCAGCAGCAAAGTAGAGAAAAAACTCCAGGGCCACGAGCAGTACTTC	CASSKVEKKLQGHEQYF
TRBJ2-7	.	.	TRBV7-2	TGTGCCACCACCCTAAGTTCAGTCTACGAGCAGTACTTC	CATTLSSVYEQYF
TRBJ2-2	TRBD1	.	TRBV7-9	TGTGCCAGCAGCTCCAGACAGGGGGCTACCGGGGAGCTGTTTTTT	CASSSRQGATGELFF
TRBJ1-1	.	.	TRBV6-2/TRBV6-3	TGTGCCAGCAGTTACTCGATCCAAAGCCTCACTGAAGCTTTCTTT	CASSYSIQSLTEAFF
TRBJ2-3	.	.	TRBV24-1	TGTGCCACCAGTGATTTGGCGGGGTCCGGGGATACGCAGTATTTT	CATSDLAGSGDTQYF
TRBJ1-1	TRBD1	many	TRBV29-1	TGCAGCGTTGAAGATCGTGGGACAGCTCGCTTCATGAACACTGAAGCTTTCTTT	CSVEDRGTARFMNTEAFF
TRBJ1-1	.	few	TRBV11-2	TGTGCCAGCAGCCCCGCGAATATAGCTTTCTTT	CASSPANIAFF
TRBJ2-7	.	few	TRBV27	TGTGCCAGCAGTCCTTCGGGACTCCCGCACGAGCAGTACTTC	CASSPSGLPHEQYF
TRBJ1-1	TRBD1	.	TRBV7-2	TGTGCCAGCAGCAACACAGGGGGCCGGACTGAAGCTTTCTTT	CASSNTGGRTEAFF
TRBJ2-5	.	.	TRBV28	TGTGCCAGCAGTTCGCATATTGACTCCGGCGAGACCCAGTACTTC	CASSSHIDSGETQYF
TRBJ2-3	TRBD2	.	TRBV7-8	TGTGCCAGCAGACCGGGACTAGCGGGAGCTCTGACGGATACGCAGTATTTT	CASRPGLAGALTDTQYF
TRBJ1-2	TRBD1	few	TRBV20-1	TGCAGTGCTAGAGGACAGGGGTTGGGCTACACCTTC	CSARGQGLGYTF
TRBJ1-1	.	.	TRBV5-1	TGCGCCAGCAGCTTGGCCCAGGCCTCCCATCAGGTTTTCTTT	CASSLAQASHQVFF
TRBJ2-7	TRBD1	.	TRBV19	TGTGCCAGTAGTGTCGGGACAGGGATCGACGAGCAGTACTTC	CASSVGTGIDEQYF
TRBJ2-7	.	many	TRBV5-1	TGCGCCAGCAGCTTGGCGGGCAGGGGCCATCAAACCGGCTACGAGCAGTACTTC	CASSLAGRGHQTGYEQYF
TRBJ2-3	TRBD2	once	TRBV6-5	TGTGCCAGCAGTTACCGGGTGGCGGGGGGCACAGATACGCAGTATTTT	CASSYRVAGGTDTQYF
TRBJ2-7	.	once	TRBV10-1	TGCGCCAGCCGGACCCAGGGGCAGTACTTC	CASRTQGQYF
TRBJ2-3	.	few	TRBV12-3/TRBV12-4	TGTGCCAGCAGTTTAATGGGGGATACGCAGTATTTT	CASSLMGDTQYF
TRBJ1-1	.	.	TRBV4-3	TGCGCCAGCAGCCAAGTAAAGGGCACTGAAGCTTTCTTT	CASSQVKGTEAFF
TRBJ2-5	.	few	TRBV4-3	TGCGCCAGCAGCCAGTCGGACCAAGAGACCCAGTACTTC	CASSQSDQETQYF
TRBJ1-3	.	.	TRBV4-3	TGCGCCAGCAGCCAAGAACGGAGCTCTGGAAACACCATATATTTT	CASSQERSSGNTIYF
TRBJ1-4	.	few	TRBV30	TGTGCCTGGAGTGGGACGAATGAAAAACTGTTTTTT	CAWSGTNEKLFF
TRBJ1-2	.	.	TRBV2	TGTGCCAGCAGTGGGGGGGGATCTAACTATGGCTACACCTTC	CASSGGGSNYGYTF
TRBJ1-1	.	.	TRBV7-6	TGTGCCAGCAGCCCACGGACAGTTAGCACTGAAGCTTTCTTT	CASSPRTVSTEAFF
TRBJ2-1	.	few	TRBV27	TGTGCCAGCAGTTTAATATATACAATTGTACCCTACAATGAGCAGTTCTTC	CASSLIYTIVPYNEQFF
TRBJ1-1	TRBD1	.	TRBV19	TGTGCCAGTAGTGTTGCGTGGATTCAGGGGGAGAACACTGAAGCTTTCTTT	CASSVAWIQGENTEAFF
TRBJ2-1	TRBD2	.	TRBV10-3	TGTGCCTCTTTTATGAAGGCCCCGGAGGGCGGGAGTTCCTACAATGAGCAGTTCTTC	CASFMKAPEGGSSYNEQFF
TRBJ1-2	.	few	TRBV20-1	TGCAGTGCTAGAGACGTGACAGGATACTATGGCTACACCTTC	CSARDVTGYYGYTF
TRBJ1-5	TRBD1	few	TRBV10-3	TGTGCCATCAAAGGGACAGATAGCAATCAGCCCCAGCATTTT	CAIKGTDSNQPQHF
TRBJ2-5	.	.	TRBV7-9	TGTGCCAGCATTGACGATAAAGAGACCCAGTACTTC	CASIDDKETQYF
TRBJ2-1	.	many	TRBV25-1	TGTGCCAGCAGTTGGATCCAACCTCCGTACAATGAGCAGTTCTTC	CASSWIQPPYNEQFF
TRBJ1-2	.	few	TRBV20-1	TGCAGTGCTAGAGATATCCAGGACCCTGGCTACACCTTC	CSARDIQDPGYTF
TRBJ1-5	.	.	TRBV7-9	TGTGCCAGCAGCCCGACGGGTAGCGGGGGACCAGATACGCAGCATTTT	CASSPTGSGGPDTQHF